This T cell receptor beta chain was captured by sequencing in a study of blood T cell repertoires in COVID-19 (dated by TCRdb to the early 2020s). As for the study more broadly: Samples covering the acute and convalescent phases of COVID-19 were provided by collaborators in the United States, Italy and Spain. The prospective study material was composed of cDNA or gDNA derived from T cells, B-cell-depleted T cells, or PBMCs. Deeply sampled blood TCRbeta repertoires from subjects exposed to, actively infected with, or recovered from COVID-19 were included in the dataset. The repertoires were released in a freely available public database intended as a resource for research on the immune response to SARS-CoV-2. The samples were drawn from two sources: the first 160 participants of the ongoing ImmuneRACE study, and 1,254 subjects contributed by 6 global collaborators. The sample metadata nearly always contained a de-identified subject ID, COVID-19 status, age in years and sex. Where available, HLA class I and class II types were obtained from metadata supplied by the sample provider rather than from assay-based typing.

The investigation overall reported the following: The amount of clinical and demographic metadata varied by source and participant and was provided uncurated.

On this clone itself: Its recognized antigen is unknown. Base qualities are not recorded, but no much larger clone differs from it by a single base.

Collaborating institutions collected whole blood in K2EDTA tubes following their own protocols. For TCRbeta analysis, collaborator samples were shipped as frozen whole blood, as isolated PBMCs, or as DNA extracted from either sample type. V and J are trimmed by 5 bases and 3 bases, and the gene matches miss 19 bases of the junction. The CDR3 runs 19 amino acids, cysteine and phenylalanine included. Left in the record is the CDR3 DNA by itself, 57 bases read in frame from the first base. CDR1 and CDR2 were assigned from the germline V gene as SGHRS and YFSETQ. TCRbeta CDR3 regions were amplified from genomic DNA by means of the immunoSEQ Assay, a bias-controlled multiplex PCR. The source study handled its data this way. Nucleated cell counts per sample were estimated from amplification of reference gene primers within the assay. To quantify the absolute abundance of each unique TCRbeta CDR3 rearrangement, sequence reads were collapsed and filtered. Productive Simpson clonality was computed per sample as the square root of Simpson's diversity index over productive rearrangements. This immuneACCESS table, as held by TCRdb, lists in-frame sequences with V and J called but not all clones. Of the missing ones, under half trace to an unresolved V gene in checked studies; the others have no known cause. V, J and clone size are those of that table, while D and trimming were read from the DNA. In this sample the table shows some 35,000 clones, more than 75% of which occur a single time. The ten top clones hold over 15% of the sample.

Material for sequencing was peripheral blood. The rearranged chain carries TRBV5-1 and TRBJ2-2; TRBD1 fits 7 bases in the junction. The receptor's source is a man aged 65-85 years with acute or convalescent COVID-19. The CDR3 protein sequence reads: CASRKLPGQPGGDTGELFF. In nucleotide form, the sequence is TGCGCCAGCAGGAAACTACCGGGACAGCCTGGAGGTGACACCGGGGAGCTGTTTTTT. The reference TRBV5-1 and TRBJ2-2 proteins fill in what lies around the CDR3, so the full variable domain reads KAGVTQTPRYLIKTRGQQVTLSCSPISGHRSVSWYQQTPGQGLQFLFEYFSETQRNKGNFPGRFSGRQFSNSRSEMNVSTLELGDSALYLCASRKLPGQPGGDTGELFFGEGSRLTVL.